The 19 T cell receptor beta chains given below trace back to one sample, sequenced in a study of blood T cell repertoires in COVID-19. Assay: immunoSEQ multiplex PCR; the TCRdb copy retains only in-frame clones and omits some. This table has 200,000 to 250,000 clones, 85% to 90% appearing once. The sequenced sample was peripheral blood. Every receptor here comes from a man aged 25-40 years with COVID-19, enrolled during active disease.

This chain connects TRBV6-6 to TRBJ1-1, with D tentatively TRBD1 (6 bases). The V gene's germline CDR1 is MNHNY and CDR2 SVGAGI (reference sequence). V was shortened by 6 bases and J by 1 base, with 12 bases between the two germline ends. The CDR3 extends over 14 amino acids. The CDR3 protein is CASSRGGSNTEAFF. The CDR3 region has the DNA TGTGCCAGCAGCCGCGGGGGCTCGAACACTGAAGCTTTCTTT.

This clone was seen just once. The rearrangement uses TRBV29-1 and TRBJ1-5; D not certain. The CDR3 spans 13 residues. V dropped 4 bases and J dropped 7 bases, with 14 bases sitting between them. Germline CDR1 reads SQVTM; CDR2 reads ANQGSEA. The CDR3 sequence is CSVGERGLQPQHF. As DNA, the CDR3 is TGCAGCGTTGGAGAACGGGGTTTACAGCCCCAGCATTTT.

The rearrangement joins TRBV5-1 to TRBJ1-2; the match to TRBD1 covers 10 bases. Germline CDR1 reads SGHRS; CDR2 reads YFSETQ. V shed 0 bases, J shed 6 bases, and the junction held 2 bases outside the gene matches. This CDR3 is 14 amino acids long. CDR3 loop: CASSLGQGADGYTF. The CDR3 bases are TGCGCCAGCAGCTTGGGACAGGGGGCGGATGGCTACACCTTC. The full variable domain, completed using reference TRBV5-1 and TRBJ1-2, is KAGVTQTPRYLIKTRGQQVTLSCSPISGHRSVSWYQQTPGQGLQFLFEYFSETQRNKGNFPGRFSGRQFSNSRSEMNVSTLELGDSALYLCASSLGQGADGYTFGSGTRLTVV.

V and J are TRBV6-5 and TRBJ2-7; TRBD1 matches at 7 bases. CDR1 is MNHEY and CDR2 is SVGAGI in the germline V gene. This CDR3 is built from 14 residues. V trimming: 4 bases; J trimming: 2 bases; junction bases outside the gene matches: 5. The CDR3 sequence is CASSFGTDTYEQYF. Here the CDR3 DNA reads TGTGCCAGCAGTTTCGGGACAGACACCTACGAGCAGTACTTC.

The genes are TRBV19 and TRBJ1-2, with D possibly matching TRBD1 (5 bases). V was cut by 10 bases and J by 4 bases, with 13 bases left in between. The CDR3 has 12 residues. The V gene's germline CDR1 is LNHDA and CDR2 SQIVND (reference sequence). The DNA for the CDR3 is TGTGCCACCCGGGGGAGCACCTATGGCTACACCTTC. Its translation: CATRGSTYGYTF.

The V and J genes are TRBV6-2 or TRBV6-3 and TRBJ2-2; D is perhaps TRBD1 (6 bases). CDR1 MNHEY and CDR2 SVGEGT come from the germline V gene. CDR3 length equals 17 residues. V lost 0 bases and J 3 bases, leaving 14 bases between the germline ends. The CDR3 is CASSYSIRTVYTGELFF. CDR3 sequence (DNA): TGTGCCAGCAGTTACTCTATAAGGACAGTTTACACCGGGGAGCTGTTTTTT.

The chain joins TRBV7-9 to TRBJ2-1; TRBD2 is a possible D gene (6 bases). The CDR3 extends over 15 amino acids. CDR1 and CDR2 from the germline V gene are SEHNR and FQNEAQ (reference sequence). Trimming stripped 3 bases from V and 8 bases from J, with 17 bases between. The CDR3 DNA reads TGTGCCAGCAGCTTCGCGCTTGGCGGGACCGATGAGCAGTTCTTC. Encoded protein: CASSFALGGTDEQFF.

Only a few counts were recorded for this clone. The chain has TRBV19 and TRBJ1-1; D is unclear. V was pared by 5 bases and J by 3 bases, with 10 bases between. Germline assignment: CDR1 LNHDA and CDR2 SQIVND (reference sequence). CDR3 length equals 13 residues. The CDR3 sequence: CASSSTVDTEAFF. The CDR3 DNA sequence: TGTGCCAGTAGTTCCACAGTCGACACTGAAGCTTTCTTT.

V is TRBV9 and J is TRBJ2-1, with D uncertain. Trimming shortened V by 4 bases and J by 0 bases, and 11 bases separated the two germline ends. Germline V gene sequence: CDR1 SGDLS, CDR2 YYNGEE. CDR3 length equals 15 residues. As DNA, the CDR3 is TGTGCCAGCAGCCCCCGAGTGCCCTCCTACAATGAGCAGTTCTTC. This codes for CASSPRVPSYNEQFF.

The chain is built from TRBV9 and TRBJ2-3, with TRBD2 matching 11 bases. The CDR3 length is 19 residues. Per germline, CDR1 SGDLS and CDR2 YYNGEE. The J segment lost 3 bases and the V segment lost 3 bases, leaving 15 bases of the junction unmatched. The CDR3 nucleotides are TGTGCCAGCAGCGCGGGGCTAGCGGGAGGTCGGGGCTGGACAGATACGCAGTATTTT. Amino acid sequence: CASSAGLAGGRGWTDTQYF.

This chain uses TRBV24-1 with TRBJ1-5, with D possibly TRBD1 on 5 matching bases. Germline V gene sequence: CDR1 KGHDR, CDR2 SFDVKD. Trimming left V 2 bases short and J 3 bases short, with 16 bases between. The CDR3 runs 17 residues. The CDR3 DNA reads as TGTGCCACCAGTGATTCCCGGGAGGGGCCACTCAATCAGCCCCAGCATTTT. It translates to CATSDSREGPLNQPQHF.

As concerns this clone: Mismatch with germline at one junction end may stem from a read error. This chain's CDR3 is CASSEGWGGDPTYEQYF. The CDR3 DNA reads as TGTGCCAGCAGCGAAGGGTGGGGAGGGGACCCCACCTACGAGCAGTACTTC. The chain has TRBV2 and TRBJ2-7, with 7 nucleotides matching TRBD2. Germline V gene lookup returns CDR1 SNHLY and CDR2 FYNNEI. The CDR3 extends over 17 amino acids.

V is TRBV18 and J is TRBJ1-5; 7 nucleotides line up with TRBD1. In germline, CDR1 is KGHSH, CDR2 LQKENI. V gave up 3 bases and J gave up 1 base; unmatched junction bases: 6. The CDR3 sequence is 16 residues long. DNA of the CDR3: TGTGCCAGCTCACCTTTCCGGGACAGAAGCAATCAGCCCCAGCATTTT. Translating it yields CASSPFRDRSNQPQHF.

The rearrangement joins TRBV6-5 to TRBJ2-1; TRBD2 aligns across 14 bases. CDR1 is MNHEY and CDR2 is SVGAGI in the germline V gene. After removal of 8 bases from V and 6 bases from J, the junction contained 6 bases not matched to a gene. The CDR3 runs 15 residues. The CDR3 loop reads CASRRGTSGSNEQFF. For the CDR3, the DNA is TGTGCCAGCCGTCGAGGGACTAGCGGGAGCAATGAGCAGTTCTTC.

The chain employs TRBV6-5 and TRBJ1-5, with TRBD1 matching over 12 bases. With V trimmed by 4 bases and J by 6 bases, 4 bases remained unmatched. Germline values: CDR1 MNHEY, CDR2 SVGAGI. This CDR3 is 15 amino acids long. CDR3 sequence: CASSSGQGAAQPQHF. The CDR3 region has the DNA TGTGCCAGCAGTTCGGGACAGGGGGCTGCTCAGCCCCAGCATTTT.

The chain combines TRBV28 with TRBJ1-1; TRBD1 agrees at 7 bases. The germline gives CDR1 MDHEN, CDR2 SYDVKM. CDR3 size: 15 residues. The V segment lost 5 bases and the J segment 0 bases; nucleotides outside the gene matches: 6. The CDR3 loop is CASSLRGTVNTEAFF. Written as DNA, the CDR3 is TGTGCCAGCAGTCTCAGGGGGACAGTGAACACTGAAGCTTTCTTT. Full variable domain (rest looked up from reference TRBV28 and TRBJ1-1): DVKVTQSSRYLVKRTGEKVFLECVQDMDHENMFWYRQDPGLGLRLIYFSYDVKMKEKGDIPEGYSVSREKKERFSLILESASTNQTSMYLCASSLRGTVNTEAFFGQGTRLTVV.

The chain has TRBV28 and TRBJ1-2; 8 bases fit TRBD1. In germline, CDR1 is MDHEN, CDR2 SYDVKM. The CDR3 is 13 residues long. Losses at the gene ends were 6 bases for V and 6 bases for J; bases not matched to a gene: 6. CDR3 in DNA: TGTGCCAGCAGCAAGGACAGGGTGAATGGCTACACCTTC. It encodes CASSKDRVNGYTF.

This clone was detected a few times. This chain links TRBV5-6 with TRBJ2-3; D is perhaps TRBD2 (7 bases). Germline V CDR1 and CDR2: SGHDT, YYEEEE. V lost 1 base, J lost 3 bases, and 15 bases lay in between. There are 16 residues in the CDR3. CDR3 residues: CASSLPAGRGTDTQYF. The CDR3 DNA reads TGTGCCAGCAGCTTGCCGGCAGGGAGGGGGACAGATACGCAGTATTTT.

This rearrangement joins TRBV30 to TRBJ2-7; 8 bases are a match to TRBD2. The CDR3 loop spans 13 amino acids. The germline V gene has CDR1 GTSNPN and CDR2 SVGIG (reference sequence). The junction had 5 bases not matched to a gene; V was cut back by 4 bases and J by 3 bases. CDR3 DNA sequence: TGTGCCTGGAATCCGGGAGGGTACTACGAGCAGTACTTC. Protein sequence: CAWNPGGYYEQYF.